This T cell receptor (beta chain) derives from a study of blood T cell repertoires in COVID-19. The method was immunoSEQ multiplex PCR; TCRdb's version includes in-frame clones alone and lacks a portion of them. This table holds around 250,000 clones, more than 80% found once. In its sample, this clone was seen a few times. There are 15 residues in the CDR3. Germline V gene data show CDR1 as SGHTA and CDR2 as FQGNSA. V gave up 4 bases and J gave up 4 bases; unmatched junction bases: 5. J is TRBJ2-2 and V is TRBV7-2, with TRBD2 identical over 8 bases. The receptor was isolated from a woman aged 30 to 39 with acute COVID-19. The sample was PBMCs or T cells enriched from blood (not recorded which). This chain's CDR3 is CASSSSGGLTGELFF. DNA for the CDR3: TGTGCCAGCAGCTCCAGCGGGGGTCTCACCGGGGAGCTGTTTTTT.